These 15 T cell receptor beta chains came from one sample sequenced in a study of blood T cells in healthy people across ages. PCR was performed a second time for about 7 to 11 cycles using a sample-barcoded 5' primer and a J-beta primer mix. TCRdb reprocessed the 5' RACE reads with MiXCR, giving one entry per CDR3 protein. This table has roughly 1.4 million distinct CDR3 sequences, 59% appearing once. Sequenced sample: blood. Receptors were obtained from a man aged 18 to 35 in good health.

This clonotype was detected a few times. The chain combines TRBV9 with TRBJ2-7; tentatively, D is TRBD1 (5 bases). V was shortened by 2 bases and J by 4 bases, with 16 bases between the two germline ends. The CDR3 is 15 amino acids. Germline V lookup: CDR1 SGDLS, CDR2 YYNGEE. CDR3: CASSVSARQGYEQYF. The DNA of the CDR3 is TGTGCCAGCAGCGTCTCCGCCCGTCAGGGTTACGAGCAGTACTTC.

The rearrangement uses TRBV27 and TRBJ2-3, with 10 bases fitting TRBD2. Germline trimming cut 6 bases from V and 5 bases from J; bases unmatched to any gene: 5. The germline V gene has CDR1 MNHEY and CDR2 SMNVEV (reference sequence). This CDR3 comprises 14 residues. CDR3 nucleotides: TGTGCCAGCAGGCTGGGACTAGCGAGAGATACGCAGTATTTT. It yields the protein CASRLGLARDTQYF.

The chain couples TRBV4-3 to TRBJ2-1, with 10 bases fitting TRBD2. CDR3 length equals 17 residues. J gave up 4 bases and V 3 bases, and 9 bases lay outside the gene matches. CDR1 and CDR2 (germline): LGHNA, YSLEER. The CDR3 loop reads CASSQTFIAGGYNEQFF. The DNA for the CDR3 is TGCGCCAGCAGCCAGACTTTCATAGCGGGGGGATACAATGAGCAGTTCTTC.

This clonotype was detected a few times. This chain connects TRBV6-2 or TRBV6-3 to TRBJ1-5; TRBD1 matches at 10 bases. This CDR3 has 14 residues. Germline V gene sequence: CDR1 MNHEY, CDR2 SVGEGT. The J segment lost 7 bases and the V segment lost 6 bases, leaving 6 bases of the junction unmatched. The CDR3 bases are TGTGCCAGCAGCAGGGACAGGGGTTGGCAGCCCCAGCATTTT. Residues: CASSRDRGWQPQHF.

The genes are TRBV18 and TRBJ2-5, with TRBD1 as a possible D gene (5 bases). Trimming took off 8 bases at V and 3 bases at J, with 13 bases between the two ends. The CDR3 length is 13 residues. Germline CDR1 is KGHSH and CDR2 is LQKENI. As DNA, the CDR3 is TGTGCCAGCACAGAACAGGCCAAAGAGACCCAGTACTTC. This encodes CASTEQAKETQYF.

This clonotype has at least ten counts. The V call is TRBV27, the J call TRBJ2-7, with D perhaps assigned TRBD1 or TRBD2 (6 bases each). The ends were cut back, 6 bases at V and 3 bases at J, with 12 bases in the middle. The germline gives CDR1 MNHEY, CDR2 SMNVEV (reference sequence). This CDR3 is built from 13 residues. The CDR3: CASSLGGNYEQYF. CDR3 nucleotides: TGTGCCAGCAGCTTAGGGGGGAACTACGAGCAGTACTTC.

This clonotype appeared a few times. V is TRBV6-2 or TRBV6-3 and J is TRBJ2-1; D is perhaps TRBD2 (7 bases). Trimming removed 9 bases at V and 6 bases at J, with 18 bases between. The length of the CDR3 is 14 residues. From germline, CDR1 is MNHEY and CDR2 SVGEGT. In DNA, the CDR3 is TGTGCCAGTACGGGGGGATCACAGGGCAATGAGCAGTTCTTC. As protein: CASTGGSQGNEQFF.

This clonotype was found a few times. A junction boundary mismatches the germline segment, possibly from a read error. The chain joins TRBV6-1 to TRBJ1-6; D gene ambiguous. The CDR3 consists of 16 residues. Germline-derived CDR1 and CDR2 are MNHNS and SASEGT. CDR3 DNA sequence: TGTGCCAGCAGTGATATTCCGGGAATTTATAATTCGCCCCTCCACTTT. This sequence encodes CASSDIPGIYNSPLHF.

This clonotype was picked up a small number of times. The V and J genes are TRBV4-1 and TRBJ2-1; 8 bases line up with TRBD1. Germline values: CDR1 MGHRA, CDR2 YSYEKL. The junction had 9 bases not matched to a gene; V was cut back by 1 base and J by 1 base. This CDR3 comprises 18 residues. CDR3 region: CASSQGVYRGSSYNEQFF. In nucleotides, the CDR3 is TGCGCCAGCAGCCAAGGTGTATACAGGGGGTCTTCCTACAATGAGCAGTTCTTC.

V and J are TRBV21-1 and TRBJ2-3. TRBV21-1 corresponds to a pseudogene. The CDR3 is 10 amino acids. In DNA form, the CDR3 reads TGTGCCAGTCTCACAGATACGCAGTATTTT. Its translation: CASLTDTQYF.

The J gene is TRBJ2-5, the V gene TRBV27, with 8 bases matching TRBD1. TRBJ2-7 explains the end of the DNA better; the J call may be wrong. The CDR3 runs to 14 residues. In germline, CDR1 is MNHEY, CDR2 SMNVEV (reference sequence). The CDR3 here is CASSLGTGSDEQYF. CDR3 coding DNA: TGTGCCAGCAGTTTGGGGACAGGTAGTGACGAGCAGTACTTC.

There are a few counts of this clonotype. The rearrangement uses TRBV20-1 and TRBJ2-3; the D is unclear. Germline values: CDR1 DFQATT, CDR2 SNEGSKA (reference sequence). This CDR3 is built from 13 residues. V shed 1 base and J shed 2 bases, with 7 bases lying between them. CDR3 sequence: CSARGQLTDTQYF. The DNA of the CDR3 is TGCAGTGCTAGAGGGCAGCTCACAGATACGCAGTATTTT.

The chain links TRBV6-5 to TRBJ2-1; the D gene could be TRBD1 or TRBD2 (5 bases each). The V gene lost 8 bases and the J gene lost 2 bases, with 19 bases spanning the gap. This CDR3 is 16 amino acids long. Germline assignment: CDR1 MNHEY and CDR2 SVGAGI. The CDR3, as DNA: TGTGCCAGCTCGGGGTCGAGACAGCTAGCCTACAATGAGCAGTTCTTC. It codes for CASSGSRQLAYNEQFF.

J is TRBJ1-5 and V is TRBV20-1, with TRBD1 matching over 7 bases. Germline values: CDR1 DFQATT, CDR2 SNEGSKA (reference sequence). V trimming: 1 base; J trimming: 4 bases; junction bases outside the gene matches: 1. The CDR3 totals 13 residues. The CDR3 nucleotides read TGCAGTGCTAGAGCCAGGGGGAATCAGCCCCAGCATTTT. Encoded protein: CSARARGNQPQHF.

The table lists this clonotype with a count of one. The V gene is TRBV10-2, the J gene TRBJ2-5, with a weak D call TRBD2 (7 bases). CDR1 and CDR2 (germline): WSHSY, SAAADI. The CDR3 runs to 15 residues. With 2 bases removed from V and 0 bases from J, the gap between germline ends came to 10 bases. The CDR3 DNA follows: TGCGCCAGCAGTGAGGCGGGGGCCTACCAAGAGACCCAGTACTTC. Translated: CASSEAGAYQETQYF.